The clone carrying this T cell receptor (beta chain) was seen ten or more times. Its antigen is currently unknown. These data belong to a study of regulatory T cells in long-lasting Graves disease. Study-level findings and limits: Among persistent patients, a larger number of public clonotypes were shared (about 3,000) than among newly diagnosed patients (under 1,000).

Researchers made TCR beta libraries by using iRepertoire HTBI primers and running Arm-PCR on CDR3 regions. One entry per CDR3 protein results from TCRdb running MiXCR on the multiplex PCR reads. The data show a few hundred thousand distinct CDR3 sequences, with about 16% seen just once and approximately 20% held by the top ten. The CDR3 is 13 amino acids. Germline CDR1 DFQATT, CDR2 SNEGSKA (reference sequence). V lost 0 bases, J lost 5 bases, and 5 bases lay in between. As to time point: newly diagnosed GD, antithyroid drugs for less than 3 months. Extracted RNA from PBMCs served as the source of the TCR library.

This material consisted of peripheral blood mononuclear cells (PBMCs), taken at new diagnosis, from a patient treated with antithyroid drugs. The chain joins TRBV20-1 to TRBJ1-6; D ambiguous. This clonotype was obtained from a female donor with Graves disease. The CDR3 DNA sequence: TGCAGTGCTAGAGAAACAGATAATTCACCCCTCCACTTT. It yields the protein CSARETDNSPLHF.